One and the same sample provided the 10 T cell receptor beta chains below, sequenced in a study of cytomegalovirus exposure and HLA in healthy donors (dated by TCRdb to about 2017). Library construction relied on the immunoSEQ multiplex PCR assay. A mixture of 60 forward primers for TCR Vbeta segments and 13 reverse primers for TCR Jbeta segments was used in the multiplex PCR. The table was pulled from immuneACCESS by TCRdb, which kept in-frame rearrangements only. Such tables lose some clones; where checked, under half of the loss comes from unresolved V genes, and the rest has no known cause. The sample data list over 150,000 clones, and around 81% of these were observed just once. The top ten hold about 2.3% of the sample. The sequenced sample was PBMCs. The receptors originated from a woman aged 25-40 years in good health and CMV-seronegative.

The rearrangement links TRBV7-9 to TRBJ1-3; D is perhaps TRBD1 (5 bases). Trimming removed 5 bases at V and 4 bases at J, with 15 bases between. Germline V CDR1 and CDR2: SEHNR, FQNEAQ (reference sequence). The CDR3 totals 15 residues. The CDR3 nucleotides read TGTGCCAGCAGCGCCGGAGGGGCGGGGGGAAACACCATATATTTT. It codes for CASSAGGAGGNTIYF.

The chain recombines TRBV19 with TRBJ2-2; 7 nucleotides align to TRBD1. The V gene end was trimmed by 5 bases and the J gene end by 1 base; junction bases not matched to a gene: 16. The germline CDR1 and CDR2 sequences are LNHDA and SQIVND (reference sequence). The CDR3 is 19 residues long. Here the CDR3 DNA reads TGTGCCAGTAGTCTCACACTACAGGGGCGAAAACTGAACACCGGGGAGCTGTTTTTT. It codes for CASSLTLQGRKLNTGELFF.

The chain recombines TRBV7-2 with TRBJ1-4; D is perhaps TRBD1 (5 bases). V gave up 1 base and J gave up 8 bases, with 8 bases separating them. CDR3 length: 13 amino acids. In germline, CDR1 is SGHTA, CDR2 FQGNSA. The CDR3 spells CASSLGQGEKLFF. For the CDR3, the DNA is TGTGCCAGCAGCTTAGGCCAGGGAGAAAAACTGTTTTTT.

This chain links TRBV30 with TRBJ2-7, with 7 bases matching TRBD2. This CDR3 has 13 residues. V was pared by 2 bases and J by 3 bases, with 4 bases of the junction left unmatched. Germline CDR1 reads GTSNPN; CDR2 reads SVGIG (reference sequence). The CDR3 loop reads CAWSRDYLYEQYF. CDR3 in DNA: TGTGCCTGGAGTCGGGACTACCTCTACGAGCAGTACTTC. Filled out from reference TRBV30 and TRBJ2-7, the complete variable domain reads SQTIHQWPATLVQPVGSPLSLECTVEGTSNPNLYWYRQAAGRGLQLLFYSVGIGQISSEVPQNLSASRPQDRQFILSSKKLLLSDSGFYLCAWSRDYLYEQYFGPGTRLTVT.

V gene TRBV25-1 combines with J gene TRBJ2-5, with 9 bases matching TRBD2. CDR1 is MGHDK and CDR2 is SYGVNS in the germline V gene. The CDR3 extends over 15 amino acids. J was trimmed by 5 bases and V by 3 bases; bases with no gene match: 7. This chain's CDR3 is CASSDRRGGAETQYF. CDR3 sequence (DNA): TGTGCCAGCAGTGATCGGCGGGGGGGGGCTGAGACCCAGTACTTC.

The chain employs TRBV7-2 and TRBJ1-1; no reliable D call. CDR3 length equals 14 residues. Germline values: CDR1 SGHTA, CDR2 FQGNSA. V lost 1 base to trimming and J lost 7 bases, with 13 bases between them. The CDR3 spells CASSLVRGKGEAFF. The CDR3 nucleotides read TGTGCCAGCAGCTTAGTTCGGGGAAAGGGTGAAGCTTTCTTT.

The chain is built from TRBV7-9 and TRBJ2-7; TRBD1 matches 8 bases. CDR3 length equals 14 residues. Germline V gene data show CDR1 as SEHNR and CDR2 as FQNEAQ (reference sequence). Trimming at V came to 4 bases and at J to 3 bases, leaving 5 bases not matched to a gene. This chain's CDR3 is CASSSETGVYEQYF. CDR3 in DNA: TGTGCCAGCAGCTCTGAGACAGGGGTCTACGAGCAGTACTTC.

This chain joins TRBV7-9 and TRBJ2-7; D gene unclear. CDR1 and CDR2 from the germline V gene are SEHNR and FQNEAQ (reference sequence). The CDR3 is made up of 14 amino acids. Trimming removed 6 bases from V and 2 bases from J, with 14 bases in between. CDR3 coding DNA: TGTGCCAGCAGTCGTGGGCCACTGACCTACGAGCAGTACTTC. This codes for CASSRGPLTYEQYF.

The V and J genes are TRBV30 and TRBJ2-2; 15 bases are a match to TRBD2. The CDR3 has 15 amino acids. Trimming cost V 5 bases and J 6 bases; bases outside gene matches: 4. Germline V gene lookup returns CDR1 GTSNPN and CDR2 SVGIG (reference sequence). The CDR3 protein is CAWVGLAGGSGELFF. The DNA of the CDR3 is TGTGCCTGGGTGGGACTAGCGGGAGGATCCGGGGAGCTGTTTTTT.

The chain combines TRBV6-5 with TRBJ2-7; 8 bases are a match to TRBD1. Germline V gene sequence: CDR1 MNHEY, CDR2 SVGAGI. The CDR3 length is 15 residues. J lost 4 bases, V lost 2 bases, and 7 bases had no gene match. CDR3 in amino acids: CASSYGSGTGYEQYF. CDR3 DNA sequence: TGTGCCAGCAGTTACGGCTCTGGGACAGGATACGAGCAGTACTTC.